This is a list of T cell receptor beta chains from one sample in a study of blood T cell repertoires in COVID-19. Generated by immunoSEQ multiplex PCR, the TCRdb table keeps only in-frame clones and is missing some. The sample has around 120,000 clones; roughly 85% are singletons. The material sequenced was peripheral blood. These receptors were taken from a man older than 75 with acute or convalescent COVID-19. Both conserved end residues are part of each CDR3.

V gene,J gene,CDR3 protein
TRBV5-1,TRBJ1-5,CASSLVSGGFQPQHF
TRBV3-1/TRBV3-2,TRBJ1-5,CASSPTGQGSQPQHF
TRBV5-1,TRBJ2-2,CASSFTGVGTGELFF
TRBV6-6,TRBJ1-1,CASSSTGNTEAFF
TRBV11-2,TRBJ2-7,CASRADYEQYF
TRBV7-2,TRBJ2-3,CASSSKGQGATDTQYF
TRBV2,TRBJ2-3,CASSARTSGGDTQYF
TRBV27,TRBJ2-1,CASSPRGTSGGLSSYNEQFF
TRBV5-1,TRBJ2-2,CASSSSLAPFNTGELFF
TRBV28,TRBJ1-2,CAGSAGGYGYTF
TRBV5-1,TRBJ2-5,CASSSLQGQSETQYF
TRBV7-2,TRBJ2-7,CASSLAPAYSSYEQYF
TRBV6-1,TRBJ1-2,CASSEVGMGSYGYTF
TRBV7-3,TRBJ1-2,CASSPGQGSFGYTF
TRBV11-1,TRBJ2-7,CASSPSRGFSYEQYF
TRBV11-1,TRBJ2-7,CASSSGVGYYEQYF
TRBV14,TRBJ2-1,CASSQGSGRRGGNLRNEQFF
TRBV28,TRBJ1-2,CASSPPHRDGYTF
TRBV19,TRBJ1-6,CASTQSNNSPLHF
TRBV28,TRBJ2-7,CASSSGGLAGYEQYF
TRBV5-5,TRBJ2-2,CASSFSTVSTGELFF
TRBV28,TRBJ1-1,CASSPAGVALKNTEAFF
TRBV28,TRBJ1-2,CASSLQRQGAGGYTF
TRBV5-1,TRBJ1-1,CASSWGGSAEAFF
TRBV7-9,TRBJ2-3,CASSLPQLALSTDTQYF
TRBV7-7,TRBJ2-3,CASSLGQITDTQYF
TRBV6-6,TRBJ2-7,CASSYGESHSYEQYF
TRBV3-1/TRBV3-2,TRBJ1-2,CASSEADYGYTF
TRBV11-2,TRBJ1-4,CASSRRGGEEKLFF
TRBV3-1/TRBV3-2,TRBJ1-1,CASSPLIEAEAFF
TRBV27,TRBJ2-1,CASRGLAGGNEQFF
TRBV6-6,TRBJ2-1,CASSTTGDNEQFF
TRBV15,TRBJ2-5,CATKYRNQETQYF
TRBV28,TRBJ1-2,CASSLYSAGGYGYTF
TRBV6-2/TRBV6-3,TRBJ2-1,CASSYKTSYEQFF
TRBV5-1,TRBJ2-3,CASSSLAGGGTDTQYF
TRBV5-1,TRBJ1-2,CASTGQGADGYTF
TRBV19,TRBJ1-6,CASRTGGNNSPLHF
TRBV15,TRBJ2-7,CATSPGWAGNGYEQYF
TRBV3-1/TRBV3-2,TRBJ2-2,CASSPTSPGELFF
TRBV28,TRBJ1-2,CASRAGTGLRLYGYTF
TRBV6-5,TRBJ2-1,CASSYLGQGTDEQFF
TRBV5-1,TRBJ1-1,CASSSGTGNTEAFF
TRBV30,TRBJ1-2,CAWSRRGRKFNYGYTF
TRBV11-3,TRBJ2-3,CASSLGAGLSATQYF
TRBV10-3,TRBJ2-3,CAIRLTSGTDTQYF